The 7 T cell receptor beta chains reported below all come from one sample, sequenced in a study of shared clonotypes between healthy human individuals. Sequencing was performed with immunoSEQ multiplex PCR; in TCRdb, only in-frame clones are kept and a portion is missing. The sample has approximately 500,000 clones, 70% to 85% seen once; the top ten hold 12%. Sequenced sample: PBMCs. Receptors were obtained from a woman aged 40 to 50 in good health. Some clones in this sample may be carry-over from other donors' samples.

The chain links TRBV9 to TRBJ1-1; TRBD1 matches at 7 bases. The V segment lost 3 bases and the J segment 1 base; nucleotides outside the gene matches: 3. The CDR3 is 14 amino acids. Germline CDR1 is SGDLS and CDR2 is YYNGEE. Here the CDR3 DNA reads TGTGCCAGCAGCGCGACAGGGCAGAACACTGAAGCTTTCTTT. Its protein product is CASSATGQNTEAFF.

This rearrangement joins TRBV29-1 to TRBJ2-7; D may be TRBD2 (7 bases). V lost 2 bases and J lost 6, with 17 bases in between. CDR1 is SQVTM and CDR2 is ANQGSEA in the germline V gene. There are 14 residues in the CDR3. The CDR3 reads CSVESGGGAGEQYF. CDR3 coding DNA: TGCAGCGTTGAAAGTGGAGGGGGGGCCGGCGAGCAGTACTTC.

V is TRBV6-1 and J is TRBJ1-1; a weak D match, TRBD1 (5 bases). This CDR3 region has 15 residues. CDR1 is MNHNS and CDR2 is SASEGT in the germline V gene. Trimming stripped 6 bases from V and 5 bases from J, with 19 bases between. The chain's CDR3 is CASRPGGEGRTEAFF. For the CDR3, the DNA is TGTGCCAGCAGACCCGGGGGGGAAGGAAGGACTGAAGCTTTCTTT.

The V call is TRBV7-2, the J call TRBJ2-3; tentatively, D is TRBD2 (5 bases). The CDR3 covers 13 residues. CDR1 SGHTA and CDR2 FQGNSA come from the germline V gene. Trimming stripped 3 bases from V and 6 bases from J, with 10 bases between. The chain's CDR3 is CASSFTERDTQYF. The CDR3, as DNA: TGTGCCAGCAGCTTCACCGAGCGGGATACGCAGTATTTT.

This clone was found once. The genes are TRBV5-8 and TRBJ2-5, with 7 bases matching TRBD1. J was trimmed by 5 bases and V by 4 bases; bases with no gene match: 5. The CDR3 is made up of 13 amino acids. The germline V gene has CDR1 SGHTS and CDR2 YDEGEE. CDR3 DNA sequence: TGTGCCAGCAGCCCCGACAGGGTCGAGACCCAGTACTTC. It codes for CASSPDRVETQYF. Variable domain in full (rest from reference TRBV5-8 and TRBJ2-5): EAGVTQSPTHLIKTRGQQATLRCSPISGHTSVYWYQQALGLGLQFLLWYDEGEERNRGNFPPRFSGRQFPNYSSELNVNALELEDSALYLCASSPDRVETQYFGPGTRLLVL.

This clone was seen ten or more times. CDR3 nucleotides: TGTGCCAGCAGTTCGGCGTGGGATAGCGGTGGCTACAATGAGCAGTTCTTC. It yields the protein CASSSAWDSGGYNEQFF. This chain uses TRBV28 with TRBJ2-1; D perhaps matches TRBD2 (6 bases). This CDR3 spans 17 amino acids. CDR1 MDHEN and CDR2 SYDVKM come from the germline V gene. V was pared by 4 bases and J by 3 bases, with 19 bases between.

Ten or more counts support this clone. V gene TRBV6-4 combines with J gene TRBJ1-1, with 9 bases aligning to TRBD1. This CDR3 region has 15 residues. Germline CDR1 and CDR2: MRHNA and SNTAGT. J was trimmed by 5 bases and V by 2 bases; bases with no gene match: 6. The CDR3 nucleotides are TGTGCCAGCAGTGACCATCCGGACAGGGGAACTGAAGCTTTCTTT. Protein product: CASSDHPDRGTEAFF.